The rows below give T cell receptor beta chains drawn from one sample of a study of T cells in Graves' hyperthyroidism and ophthalmopathy. TCRdb passed the multiplex PCR reads through MiXCR, listing each CDR3 protein once. The sample has hundreds of thousands of distinct CDR3 sequences, approximately 15% seen once; the top ten hold 13% to 15%. The sample consisted of blood. The receptors here all came from a woman aged 18-30 years with Graves' hyperthyroidism. Both conserved end residues are part of each CDR3. D genes are given only for firm matches. The size entry is marked missing in some rows and otherwise reads once, few, many or a size class.

V: TRBV6-2/TRBV6-3
size: .
length: 16
D: .
J: TRBJ1-3
CDR3: CASSYSRDLSGNTIYF
DNA: TGTGCCAGCAGTTACTCGAGAGACCTCTCTGGAAACACCATATATTTT

V: TRBV18
size: many
length: 18
D: .
J: TRBJ2-6
CDR3: CASSPRERGASGANVLTF
DNA: TGTGCCAGCTCACCACGGGAACGGGGGGCCTCTGGGGCCAACGTCCTGACTTTC

V: TRBV28
size: .
length: 15
D: .
J: TRBJ1-2
CDR3: CASSRHRVANYGYTF
DNA: TGTGCCAGCAGTAGGCACAGGGTGGCTAACTATGGCTACACCTTC

V: TRBV6-1
size: .
length: 15
D: TRBD1
J: TRBJ1-6
CDR3: CASSATDRFGSPLHF
DNA: TGTGCCAGCAGCGCTACGGACAGGTTTGGTTCACCCCTCCACTTT

V: TRBV5-1
size: many
length: 13
D: .
J: TRBJ2-1
CDR3: CASSIGWDNEQFF
DNA: TGCGCCAGCAGCATCGGGTGGGACAATGAGCAGTTCTTC

V: TRBV3-1
size: many
length: 16
D: .
J: TRBJ1-2
CDR3: CASSLPLVGGGYGYTF
DNA: TGTGCCAGCAGCCTCCCGTTGGTGGGGGGAGGCTATGGCTACACCTTC

V: TRBV5-1
size: few
length: 18
D: TRBD2
J: TRBJ2-3
CDR3: CASSPGTSGSLITDTQYF
DNA: TGCGCCAGCAGCCCGGGGACTAGCGGAAGTCTTATCACAGATACGCAGTATTTT

V: TRBV7-7
size: .
length: 15
D: .
J: TRBJ1-5
CDR3: CASNLLEGGRQPQHF
DNA: TGTGCTAGCAACCTGCTAGAGGGGGGGAGGCAGCCCCAGCATTTT

V: TRBV3-1
size: many
length: 12
D: .
J: TRBJ2-1
CDR3: CASSQVRREQFF
DNA: TGTGCCAGCAGCCAAGTAAGACGTGAGCAGTTCTTC

V: TRBV15
size: .
length: 15
D: .
J: TRBJ1-2
CDR3: CATSRWLSPTYGYTF
DNA: TGTGCCACCAGCAGGTGGCTGTCCCCAACTTATGGCTACACCTTC

V: TRBV12-3/TRBV12-4
size: .
length: 13
D: .
J: TRBJ2-7
CDR3: CASSFRGPYEQYF
DNA: TGTGCCAGCAGCTTTCGGGGGCCCTACGAGCAGTACTTC

V: TRBV18
size: many
length: 14
D: TRBD1
J: TRBJ1-1
CDR3: CASSQSTGALEAFF
DNA: TGTGCCAGCTCACAATCGACAGGGGCCCTTGAAGCTTTCTTT

V: TRBV5-8
size: few
length: 15
D: .
J: TRBJ1-6
CDR3: CASSVTPRVRSPLHF
DNA: TGTGCCAGCAGCGTGACTCCAAGGGTTCGATCACCCCTCCACTTT

V: TRBV18
size: many
length: 14
D: .
J: TRBJ2-7
CDR3: CASSPSQGTYEQYF
DNA: TGTGCCAGCTCACCTAGTCAGGGTACCTACGAGCAGTACTTC

V: TRBV7-9
size: .
length: 17
D: TRBD1
J: TRBJ1-1
CDR3: CASSYRTGRSSGTEAFF
DNA: TGTGCCAGCAGCTATAGGACAGGGAGGTCATCAGGCACTGAAGCTTTCTTT

V: TRBV28
size: many
length: 15
D: .
J: TRBJ1-1
CDR3: CASSLRPKGNTEAFF
DNA: TGTGCCAGCAGTTTACGGCCAAAGGGGAACACTGAAGCTTTCTTT

V: TRBV5-1
size: .
length: 17
D: TRBD2
J: TRBJ2-3
CDR3: CASSLLGLAGGTDTQYF
DNA: TGCGCCAGCAGCTTGTTGGGACTAGCGGGGGGAACAGATACGCAGTATTTT

V: TRBV28
size: many
length: 13
D: .
J: TRBJ1-1
CDR3: CASHVEGGSEAFF
DNA: TGTGCCAGTCATGTAGAGGGGGGGTCTGAAGCTTTCTTT

V: TRBV27
size: many
length: 13
D: .
J: TRBJ2-7
CDR3: CASSLQETYEQYF
DNA: TGTGCCAGCAGTTTACAGGAAACCTACGAGCAGTACTTC

V: TRBV12-3/TRBV12-4
size: many
length: 16
D: .
J: TRBJ1-3
CDR3: CASSLSPTVSGNTIYF
DNA: TGTGCCAGCAGTTTATCGCCGACAGTCTCTGGAAACACCATATATTTT

V: TRBV7-3
size: few
length: 14
D: TRBD1
J: TRBJ2-2
CDR3: CASSLHRGPGELFF
DNA: TGTGCCAGCAGCTTACACAGGGGGCCCGGGGAGCTGTTTTTT

V: TRBV15
size: .
length: 17
D: TRBD2
J: TRBJ2-5
CDR3: CATSRKSGLAAGETQYF
DNA: TGTGCCACCAGCAGAAAATCAGGACTAGCGGCGGGAGAGACCCAGTACTTC

V: TRBV6-1
size: many
length: 20
D: TRBD2
J: TRBJ2-2
CDR3: CASSPTPGLVTIVVTGELFF
DNA: TGTGCCAGCAGTCCGACCCCGGGACTAGTAACTATCGTGGTCACCGGGGAGCTGTTTTTT

V: TRBV29-1
size: .
length: 16
D: TRBD2
J: TRBJ2-1
CDR3: CSVEGGSGSSYNEQFF
DNA: TGCAGCGTTGAAGGCGGAAGCGGGAGCTCCTACAATGAGCAGTTCTTC

V: TRBV7-2
size: .
length: 14
D: TRBD1
J: TRBJ2-5
CDR3: CASSPTGVSETQYF
DNA: TGTGCCAGCAGCCCGACAGGGGTGAGCGAGACCCAGTACTTC

V: TRBV7-8
size: many
length: 16
D: .
J: TRBJ2-3
CDR3: CASSLALGLSTDTQYF
DNA: TGTGCCAGCAGCTTAGCCCTGGGACTTAGCACAGATACGCAGTATTTT